The clone carrying this T cell receptor (beta chain) was seen more than once but under ten times. Its specificity is unknown. It was through 5'RACE template switching that TCR cDNA was made, with a universal primer site and UMIs added. TCRdb re-analysed the 5' RACE reads in MiXCR, keeping a single row per CDR3 protein. The sample yields approximately 550,000 distinct CDR3 sequences, around 21% seen once. This record belongs to a study of T cells after yellow fever vaccination. Study background: Those fractions that held only low numbers of cells were prepared using the SMART-Seq v4 Ultra Low Input RNA kit.

Points from the study as a whole: Most clones from primary vaccination resurfaced after the booster (about 96% CD4, over 85% CD8). Repertoires sorted by FACS could include abundant clonotypes that are contaminants from the bulk population.

Germline values: CDR1 DFQATT, CDR2 SNEGSKA (reference sequence). The CDR3 contains 15 residues. V lost 5 bases, J lost 1 base, and 5 bases stayed unmatched. The chain is built from TRBV20-1 and TRBJ2-3, with 11 bases lining up with TRBD2. The clonotype comes from a young man who received the YFV17D yellow fever vaccine. This specimen was PBMCs, taken 15 days after the yellow fever booster vaccination. The CDR3 region is CSASLAGEGTDTQYF. In DNA, the CDR3 is TGCAGTGCTTCACTAGCGGGAGAGGGCACAGATACGCAGTATTTT.